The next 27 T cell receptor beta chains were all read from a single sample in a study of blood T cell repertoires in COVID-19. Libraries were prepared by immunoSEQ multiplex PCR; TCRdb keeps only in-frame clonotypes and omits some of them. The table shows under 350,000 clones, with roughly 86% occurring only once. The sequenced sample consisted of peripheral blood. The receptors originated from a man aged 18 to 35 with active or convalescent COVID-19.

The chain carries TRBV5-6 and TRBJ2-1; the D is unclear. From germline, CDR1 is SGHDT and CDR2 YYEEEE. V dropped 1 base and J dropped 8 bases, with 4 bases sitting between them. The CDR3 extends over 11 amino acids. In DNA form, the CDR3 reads TGTGCCAGCAGCTTGTTCGATGAGCAGTTCTTC. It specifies CASSLFDEQFF.

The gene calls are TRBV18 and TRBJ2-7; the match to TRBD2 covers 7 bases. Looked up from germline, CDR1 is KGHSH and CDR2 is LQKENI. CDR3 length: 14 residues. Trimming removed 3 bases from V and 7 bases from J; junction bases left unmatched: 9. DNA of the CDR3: TGTGCCAGCTCACCCCAGGGACGCGGGGGTGAGCAGTACTTC. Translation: CASSPQGRGGEQYF.

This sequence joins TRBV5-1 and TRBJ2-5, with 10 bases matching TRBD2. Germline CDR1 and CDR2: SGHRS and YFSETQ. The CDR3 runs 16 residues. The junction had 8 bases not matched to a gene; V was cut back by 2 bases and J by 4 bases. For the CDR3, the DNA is TGCGCCAGCAGCTTAATTCCTAGCGGGGGAGGAGAGACCCAGTACTTC. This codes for CASSLIPSGGGETQYF.

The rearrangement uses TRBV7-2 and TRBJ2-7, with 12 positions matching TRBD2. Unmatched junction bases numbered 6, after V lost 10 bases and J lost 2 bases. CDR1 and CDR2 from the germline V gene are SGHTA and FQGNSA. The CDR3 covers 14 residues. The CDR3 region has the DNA TGTGCCACCCGACTAGCGGGAGTCACCTACGAGCAGTACTTC. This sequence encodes CATRLAGVTYEQYF.

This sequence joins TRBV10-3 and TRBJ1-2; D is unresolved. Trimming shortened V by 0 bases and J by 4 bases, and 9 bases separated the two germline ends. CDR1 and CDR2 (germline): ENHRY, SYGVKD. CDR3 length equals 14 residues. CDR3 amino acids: CAISESRERYGYTF. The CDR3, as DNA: TGTGCCATCAGTGAGTCGAGGGAGCGCTATGGCTACACCTTC.

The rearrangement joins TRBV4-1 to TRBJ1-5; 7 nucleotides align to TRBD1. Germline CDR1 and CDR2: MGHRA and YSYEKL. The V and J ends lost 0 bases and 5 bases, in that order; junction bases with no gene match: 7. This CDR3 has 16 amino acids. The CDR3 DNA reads TGCGCCAGCAGCCAAGAGGGTCAGGGGGGCGATCAGCCCCAGCATTTT. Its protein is CASSQEGQGGDQPQHF.

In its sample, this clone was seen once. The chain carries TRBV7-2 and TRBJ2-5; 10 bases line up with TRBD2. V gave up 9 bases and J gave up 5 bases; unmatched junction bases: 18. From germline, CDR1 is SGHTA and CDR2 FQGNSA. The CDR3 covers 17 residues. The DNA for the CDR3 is TGTGCCAGTGGATCCGACTTACTAGCGGGGTTCGGGGAGACCCAGTACTTC. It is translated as CASGSDLLAGFGETQYF.

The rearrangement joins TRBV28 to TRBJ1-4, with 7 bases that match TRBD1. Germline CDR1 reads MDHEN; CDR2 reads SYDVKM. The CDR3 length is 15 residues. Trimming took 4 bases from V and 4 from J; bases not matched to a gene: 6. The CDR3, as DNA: TGTGCCAGCAGTTCGCCGGGACAGCTTAATGAAAAACTGTTTTTT. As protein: CASSSPGQLNEKLFF.

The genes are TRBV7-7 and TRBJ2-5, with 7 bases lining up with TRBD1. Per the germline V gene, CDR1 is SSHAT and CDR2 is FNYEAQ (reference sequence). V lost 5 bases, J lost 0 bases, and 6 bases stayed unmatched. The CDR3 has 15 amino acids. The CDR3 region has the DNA TGTGCCAGCAGCGAATACGGGACAGACCAAGAGACCCAGTACTTC. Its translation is CASSEYGTDQETQYF.

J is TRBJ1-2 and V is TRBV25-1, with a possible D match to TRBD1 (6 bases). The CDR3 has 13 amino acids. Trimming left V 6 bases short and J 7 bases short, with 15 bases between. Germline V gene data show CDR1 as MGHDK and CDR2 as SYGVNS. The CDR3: CASRGYRELGYTF. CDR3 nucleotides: TGTGCCAGCAGAGGATACAGGGAGCTTGGCTACACCTTC.

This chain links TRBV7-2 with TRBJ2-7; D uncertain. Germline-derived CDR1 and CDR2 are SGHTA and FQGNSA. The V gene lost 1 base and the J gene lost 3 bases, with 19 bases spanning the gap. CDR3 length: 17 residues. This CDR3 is CASSLVAGTMIDYEQYF. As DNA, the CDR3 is TGTGCCAGCAGCTTAGTCGCCGGAACTATGATCGACTACGAGCAGTACTTC.

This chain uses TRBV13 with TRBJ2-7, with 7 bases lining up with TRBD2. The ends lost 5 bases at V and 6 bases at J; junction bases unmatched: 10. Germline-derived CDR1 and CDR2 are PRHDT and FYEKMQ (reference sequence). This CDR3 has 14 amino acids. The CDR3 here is CASSLPAREGEQYF. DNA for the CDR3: TGTGCCAGCAGCCTCCCCGCAAGGGAGGGCGAGCAGTACTTC.

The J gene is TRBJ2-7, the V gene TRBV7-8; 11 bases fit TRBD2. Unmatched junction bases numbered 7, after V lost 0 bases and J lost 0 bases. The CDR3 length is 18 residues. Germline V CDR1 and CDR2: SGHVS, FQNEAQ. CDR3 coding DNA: TGTGCCAGCAGCTTAGCTAGCGGGAGGGCCGGCTTCTCCTACGAGCAGTACTTC. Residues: CASSLASGRAGFSYEQYF.

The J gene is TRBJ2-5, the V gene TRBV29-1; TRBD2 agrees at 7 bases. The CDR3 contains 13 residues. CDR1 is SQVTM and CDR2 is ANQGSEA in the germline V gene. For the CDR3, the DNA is TGCGGGGGAGGGGCCCCCCTGGGAAAGACCCAGTACTTC. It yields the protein CGGGAPLGKTQYF.

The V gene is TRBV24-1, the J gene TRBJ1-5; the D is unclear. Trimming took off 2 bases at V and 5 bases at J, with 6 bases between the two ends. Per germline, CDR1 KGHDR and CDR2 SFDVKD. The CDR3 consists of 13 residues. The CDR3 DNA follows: TGTGCCACCAGTGATTCCTACGATCAGCCCCAGCATTTT. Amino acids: CATSDSYDQPQHF.

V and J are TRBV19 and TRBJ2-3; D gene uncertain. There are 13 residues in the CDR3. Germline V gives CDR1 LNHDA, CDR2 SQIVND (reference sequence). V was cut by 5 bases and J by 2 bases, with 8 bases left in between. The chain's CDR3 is CASSGPSTDTQYF. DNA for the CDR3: TGTGCCAGTAGTGGGCCCTCCACAGATACGCAGTATTTT.

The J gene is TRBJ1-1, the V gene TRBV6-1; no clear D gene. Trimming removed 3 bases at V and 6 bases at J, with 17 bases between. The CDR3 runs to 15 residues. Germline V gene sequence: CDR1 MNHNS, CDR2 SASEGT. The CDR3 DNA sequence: TGTGCCAGCAGTGACCCCTCCCGCGGAGAACCTGAAGCTTTCTTT. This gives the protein CASSDPSRGEPEAFF.

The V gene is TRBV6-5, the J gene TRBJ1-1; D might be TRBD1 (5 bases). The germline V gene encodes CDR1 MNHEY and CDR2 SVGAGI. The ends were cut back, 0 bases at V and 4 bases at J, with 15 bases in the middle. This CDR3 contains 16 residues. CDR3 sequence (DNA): TGTGCCAGCAGTTACTCTTCCAGGGCCTCGACCACTGAAGCTTTCTTT. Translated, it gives CASSYSSRASTTEAFF.

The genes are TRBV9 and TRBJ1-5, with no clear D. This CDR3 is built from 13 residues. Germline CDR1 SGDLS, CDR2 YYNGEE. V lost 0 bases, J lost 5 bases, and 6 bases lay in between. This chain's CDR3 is CASSVDPDQPQHF. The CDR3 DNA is TGTGCCAGCAGCGTAGATCCCGATCAGCCCCAGCATTTT. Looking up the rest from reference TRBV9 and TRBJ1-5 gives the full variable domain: DSGVTQTPKHLITATGQRVTLRCSPRSGDLSVYWYQQSLDQGLQFLIQYYNGEERAKGNILERFSAQQFPDLHSELNLSSLELGDSALYFCASSVDPDQPQHFGDGTRLSIL.

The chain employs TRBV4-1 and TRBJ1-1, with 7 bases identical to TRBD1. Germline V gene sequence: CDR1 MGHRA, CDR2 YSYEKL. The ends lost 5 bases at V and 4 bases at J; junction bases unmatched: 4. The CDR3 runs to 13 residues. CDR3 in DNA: TGCGCCAGCAGCACCAGGGGGTCCACTGAAGCTTTCTTT. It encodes CASSTRGSTEAFF.

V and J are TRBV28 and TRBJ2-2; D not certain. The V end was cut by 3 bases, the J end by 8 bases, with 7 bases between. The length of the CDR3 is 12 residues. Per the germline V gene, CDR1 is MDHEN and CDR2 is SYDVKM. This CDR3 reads CASSFLSGELFF. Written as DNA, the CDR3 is TGTGCCAGCAGTTTTCTGTCGGGGGAGCTGTTTTTT.

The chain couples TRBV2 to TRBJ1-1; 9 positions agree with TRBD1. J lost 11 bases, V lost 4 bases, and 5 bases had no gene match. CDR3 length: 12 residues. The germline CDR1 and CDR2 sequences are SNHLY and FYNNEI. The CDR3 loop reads CASSARDRVAFF. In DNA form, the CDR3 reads TGTGCCAGCAGTGCCCGGGACAGGGTGGCTTTCTTT.

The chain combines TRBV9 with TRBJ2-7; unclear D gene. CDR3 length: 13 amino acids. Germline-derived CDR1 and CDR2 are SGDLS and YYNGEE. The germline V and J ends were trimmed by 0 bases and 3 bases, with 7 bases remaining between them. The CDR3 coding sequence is TGTGCCAGCAGCGTAGACTCGCACTACGAGCAGTACTTC. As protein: CASSVDSHYEQYF.

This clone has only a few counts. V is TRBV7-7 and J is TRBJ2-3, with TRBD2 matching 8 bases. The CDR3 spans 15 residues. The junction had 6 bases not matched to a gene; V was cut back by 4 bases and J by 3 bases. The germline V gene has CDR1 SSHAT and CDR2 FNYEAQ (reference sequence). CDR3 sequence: CASSYGGALTDTQYF. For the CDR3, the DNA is TGTGCCAGCAGCTACGGGGGGGCCCTGACAGATACGCAGTATTTT. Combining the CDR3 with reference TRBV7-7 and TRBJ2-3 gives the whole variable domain GAGVSQSPRYKVTKRGQDVTLRCDPISSHATLYWYQQALGQGPEFLTYFNYEAQPDKSGLPSDRFSAERPEGSISTLTIQRTEQRDSAMYRCASSYGGALTDTQYFGPGTRLTVL.

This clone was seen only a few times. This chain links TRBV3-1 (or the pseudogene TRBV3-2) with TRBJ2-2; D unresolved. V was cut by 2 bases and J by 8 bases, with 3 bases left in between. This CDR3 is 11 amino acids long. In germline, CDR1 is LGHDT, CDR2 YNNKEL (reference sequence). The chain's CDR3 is CASSQQGELFF. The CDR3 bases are TGTGCCAGCAGCCAACAGGGGGAGCTGTTTTTT.

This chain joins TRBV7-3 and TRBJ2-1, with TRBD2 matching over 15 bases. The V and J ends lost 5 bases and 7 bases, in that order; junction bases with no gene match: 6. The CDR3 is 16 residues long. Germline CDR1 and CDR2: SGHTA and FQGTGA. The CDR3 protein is CASSPTGTSGGNEQFF. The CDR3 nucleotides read TGTGCCAGCAGCCCCACCGGGACTAGCGGGGGGAATGAGCAGTTCTTC.

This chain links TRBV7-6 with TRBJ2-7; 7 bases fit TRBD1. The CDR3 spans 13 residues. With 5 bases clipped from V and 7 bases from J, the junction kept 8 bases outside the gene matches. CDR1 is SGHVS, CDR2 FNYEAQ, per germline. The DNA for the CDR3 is TGTGCCAGCAGCCTAGAGACAGGGATTGAGCAGTACTTC. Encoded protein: CASSLETGIEQYF.